The next 14 T cell receptor beta chains were all read from a single sample in a study of blood T cell repertoires in COVID-19 (dated by TCRdb to about 2020). The library was prepared using the immunoSEQ multiplex PCR assay. As stored in TCRdb, this immuneACCESS dataset retains in-frame rearrangements with V and J assigned. A fraction of the clones does not appear; measured against another copy, unresolved V genes explain less than half of the discrepancy, and the remainder lacks a known reason. The sample records approximately 240,000 clones, around 90% of which are singletons. The ten largest clones represent under 6.5% of the sample. The sequencing input was PBMCs or T cells enriched from blood (not recorded which). All receptors derive from a woman aged 30 to 39 with acute COVID-19.

V is TRBV15 and J is TRBJ1-2; maybe TRBD1 (6 bases). CDR3 length: 17 amino acids. Trimming shortened V by 5 bases and J by 2 bases, and 21 bases separated the two germline ends. Germline CDR1 and CDR2: LNHNV and YYDKDF (reference sequence). The CDR3, as DNA: TGTGCCACCAGCGCGGGGGGCCAGGGACGGAAAAACTATGGCTACACCTTC. This codes for CATSAGGQGRKNYGYTF.

The CDR3 loop is CATGQGGTEAFF. The CDR3 nucleotides are TGTGCCACCGGACAGGGGGGCACTGAAGCTTTCTTT. The rearrangement uses TRBV10-3 and TRBJ1-1; 10 bases map to TRBD1. Trimming removed 10 bases from V and 4 bases from J; junction bases left unmatched: 3. Germline CDR1 reads ENHRY; CDR2 reads SYGVKD. This CDR3 spans 12 amino acids.

This chain links TRBV5-5 with TRBJ1-6; 7 bases match TRBD1. This CDR3 contains 15 residues. The junction had 9 bases not matched to a gene; V was cut back by 4 bases and J by 8 bases. Germline loops: CDR1 SGHKS, CDR2 YYEKEE (reference sequence). CDR3 sequence reads: CASSPLTGTHSPLHF. The CDR3 DNA follows: TGTGCCAGCAGCCCGCTGACAGGGACCCATTCACCCCTCCACTTT.

The V gene is TRBV19, the J gene TRBJ1-1; D unresolved. The CDR3 spans 15 residues. V shed 0 bases and J shed 0 bases, with 8 bases lying between them. Germline V gene sequence: CDR1 LNHDA, CDR2 SQIVND (reference sequence). CDR3 region: CASSIDRRMNTEAFF. In DNA form, the CDR3 reads TGTGCCAGTAGTATAGATCGGAGGATGAACACTGAAGCTTTCTTT. The variable domain in full, completed from reference TRBV19 and TRBJ1-1, reads DGGITQSPKYLFRKEGQNVTLSCEQNLNHDAMYWYRQDPGQGLRLIYYSQIVNDFQKGDIAEGYSVSREKKESFPLTVTSAQKNPTAFYLCASSIDRRMNTEAFFGQGTRLTVV.

The chain combines TRBV2 with TRBJ1-1; 8 bases match TRBD1. Germline loops: CDR1 SNHLY, CDR2 FYNNEI. With V trimmed by 6 bases and J by 10 bases, 7 bases remained unmatched. The CDR3 is 12 amino acids. CDR3 loop: CASSRGQPGAFF. As DNA, the CDR3 is TGTGCCAGCAGCAGGGGGCAGCCTGGAGCTTTCTTT.

The V and J genes are TRBV24-1 and TRBJ1-1; 9 nucleotides align to TRBD1. The CDR3 has 15 amino acids. Unmatched junction bases numbered 9, after V lost 3 bases and J lost 8 bases. The V gene's germline CDR1 is KGHDR and CDR2 SFDVKD. The CDR3 is CATSDTRDRVGEAFF. The CDR3, as DNA: TGTGCCACCAGTGATACCCGGGACAGGGTGGGGGAAGCTTTCTTT.

This chain connects TRBV24-1 to TRBJ2-1; D is possibly TRBD2 (6 bases). The CDR3 loop spans 14 amino acids. V lost 4 bases and J lost 0, with 6 bases in between. Germline V lookup: CDR1 KGHDR, CDR2 SFDVKD. The CDR3 nucleotides are TGTGCCACCAGTGACGGGAGCTCCTACAATGAGCAGTTCTTC. It yields the protein CATSDGSSYNEQFF.

This rearrangement joins TRBV5-4 to TRBJ1-6, with TRBD1 as a possible D gene (5 bases). This CDR3 spans 12 amino acids. Trimming took 5 bases from V and 14 from J, leaving 14 bases between them. Germline CDR1 and CDR2: SGHNT and YYREEE (reference sequence). The CDR3 nucleotides are TGTGCCAGCAGAGACGCAAGGGGATCCCTCCACTTT. It translates to CASRDARGSLHF.

The V gene is TRBV9, the J gene TRBJ1-2; D is unresolved. CDR3 size: 12 residues. V was trimmed by 3 bases and J by 4 bases, leaving 7 bases between them. Germline CDR1 SGDLS, CDR2 YYNGEE. The CDR3 reads CASSAPIYGYTF. CDR3 sequence (DNA): TGTGCCAGCAGCGCCCCAATCTATGGCTACACCTTC.

The chain has TRBV27 and TRBJ2-3, with TRBD1 matching 10 bases. J lost 3 bases, V lost 6 bases, and 6 bases had no gene match. This CDR3 is built from 15 residues. Germline V gene data show CDR1 as MNHEY and CDR2 as SMNVEV (reference sequence). CDR3 amino acids: CASSAGQGGTDTQYF. In DNA, the CDR3 is TGTGCCAGCAGCGCCGGACAGGGGGGTACAGATACGCAGTATTTT.

DNA for the CDR3: TGTGCCAGTAGTAGTCTTTTAGGGGCGAGGACTGAAGCTTTCTTT. Its translation is CASSSLLGARTEAFF. This rearrangement joins TRBV19 to TRBJ1-1; D perhaps matches TRBD1 (5 bases). The CDR3 is 15 amino acids. Trimming cost V 4 bases and J 5 bases, with 17 bases left between them. CDR1 is LNHDA, CDR2 SQIVND, per germline (reference sequence).

The rearrangement uses TRBV9 and TRBJ2-5; 11 bases agree with TRBD2. After removal of 1 base from V and 1 base from J, the junction contained 0 bases not matched to a gene. The CDR3 runs 15 residues. Germline V gives CDR1 SGDLS, CDR2 YYNGEE. CDR3 in amino acids: CASSVLAGGQETQYF. For the CDR3, the DNA is TGTGCCAGCAGCGTACTAGCGGGGGGCCAAGAGACCCAGTACTTC.

V and J are TRBV27 and TRBJ2-3; D is undetermined. This CDR3 has 16 residues. Germline loops: CDR1 MNHEY, CDR2 SMNVEV (reference sequence). The germline V and J ends were trimmed by 1 base and 1 base, with 12 bases remaining between them. The CDR3 DNA reads as TGTGCCAGCAGTTTATTCGGCTCGAGCGGCACAGATACGCAGTATTTT. It specifies CASSLFGSSGTDTQYF.

The chain uses TRBV28 and TRBJ2-7; 14 nucleotides match TRBD2. CDR1 MDHEN and CDR2 SYDVKM come from the germline V gene. The junction had 2 bases not matched to a gene; V was cut back by 5 bases and J by 2 bases. CDR3 length: 15 amino acids. CDR3 residues: CASSPGLAGAYEQYF. In DNA form, the CDR3 reads TGTGCCAGCAGTCCGGGACTAGCGGGAGCCTACGAGCAGTACTTC.